Below are 17 T cell receptor beta chains sequenced from a single sample in a study of vaccination effects on CD4 cells after COVID-19. What these receptors recognize is not known. Antigen-specific CD4+ T cell clonotypes were called by their expansion after viral peptide-pool culture in ViraFEST. Following 10 days of culture, CD4+ T cells were isolated. The vaccine recipients had no prior SARS-CoV-2 infection, with negative nucleocapsid antibodies. The data were produced by immunoSEQ multiplex PCR, yet TCRdb's version contains in-frame clones alone and is incomplete. The repertoire consists of approximately 44,000 clones, with more than 65% occurring once and the leading ten covering 2.9%. The specimen was CD4+ T cells from PBMCs cultured with HCoV-NL63 spike peptides, collected before COVID-19 vaccination. The receptors stem from a human donor who received a COVID-19 vaccine.

The chain is built from TRBV6-6 and TRBJ1-5; D remains ambiguous. The CDR3 runs 11 residues. Germline lookup yields CDR1 MNHNY and CDR2 SVGAGI (reference sequence). Deletions cut 4 bases from V and 6 bases from J, with 4 bases between. This CDR3 is CASSSRQPQHF. CDR3 DNA: TGTGCCAGCAGTTCTCGTCAGCCCCAGCATTTT.

The rearrangement uses TRBV7-2 and TRBJ2-3; no clear D gene. V lost 1 base, J lost 6 bases, and 5 bases lay in between. The CDR3 consists of 12 residues. Germline lookup yields CDR1 SGHTA and CDR2 FQGNSA. CDR3 region: CASSLGRDTQYF. The CDR3, as DNA: TGTGCCAGCAGCTTAGGGCGGGATACGCAGTATTTT.

The chain is built from TRBV18 and TRBJ1-1, with D hard to call. Germline CDR1 and CDR2: KGHSH and LQKENI. This CDR3 is built from 12 residues. Between the trimmed V and J ends, which lost 3 bases and 4 bases, there was a span of 6 bases. CDR3 sequence: CASSPRLTEAFF. DNA of the CDR3: TGTGCCAGCTCACCGCGGCTCACTGAAGCTTTCTTT.

The chain joins TRBV3-1 (or the pseudogene TRBV3-2) to TRBJ1-2; D is undetermined. Trimming removed 1 base at V and 3 bases at J, with 21 bases between. CDR3 length equals 18 residues. Germline loops: CDR1 LGHDT, CDR2 YNNKEL (reference sequence). The CDR3, as DNA: TGTGCCAGCAGCCAAGGGCCCCAATTGAGGATGTGGGACTATGGCTACACCTTC. Its protein is CASSQGPQLRMWDYGYTF.

The sample holds a few counts of this clone. CDR3 nucleotides: TGTGCCAGCAGCTTGGACGGAGTGGTTCTCGGCGGAAACACCATATATTTT. It codes for CASSLDGVVLGGNTIYF. This chain connects TRBV5-5 to TRBJ1-3; no clear D gene. Germline assignment: CDR1 SGHKS and CDR2 YYEKEE (reference sequence). The CDR3 sequence is 17 residues long. Trimming stripped 0 bases from V and 4 bases from J, with 17 bases between.

V gene TRBV4-1 combines with J gene TRBJ2-2, with 13 bases that match TRBD2. The CDR3 runs 19 residues. J gave up 6 bases and V 4 bases, and 14 bases lay outside the gene matches. Germline lookup yields CDR1 MGHRA and CDR2 YSYEKL. The CDR3 coding sequence is TGCGCCAGCAGCCGAAGACTAGCGGGGGGAACCAAGCTACCCGGGGAGCTGTTTTTT. Translation: CASSRRLAGGTKLPGELFF.

The CDR3 is CASSLAVSGGQDTQYF. The CDR3 DNA reads TGTGCCAGCAGCTTAGCGGTCAGCGGGGGCCAGGATACGCAGTATTTT. This chain joins TRBV7-8 and TRBJ2-3, with 8 bases matching TRBD2. The germline gives CDR1 SGHVS, CDR2 FQNEAQ. J gave up 6 bases and V 0 bases, and 8 bases lay outside the gene matches. There are 16 residues in the CDR3.

The V and J genes are TRBV7-2 and TRBJ1-2; tentative D call: TRBD1 (6 bases). Germline V CDR1 and CDR2: SGHTA, FQGNSA. V lost 5 bases and J lost 3, with 10 bases in between. The CDR3 totals 13 residues. CDR3 nucleotide sequence: TGTGCCAGCAGCCCGGACAGATACTATGGCTACACCTTC. Translation gives CASSPDRYYGYTF. Supplemented by reference TRBV7-2 and TRBJ1-2, the full variable domain reads GAGVSQSPSNKVTEKGKDVELRCDPISGHTALYWYRQSLGQGLEFLIYFQGNSAPDKSGLPSDRFSAERTGGSVSTLTIQRTQQEDSAVYLCASSPDRYYGYTFGSGTRLTVV.

This rearrangement joins TRBV4-3 to TRBJ1-2, with a weak D call TRBD1 (5 bases). The CDR3 has 15 residues. V was cut by 2 bases and J by 4 bases, with 14 bases left in between. Germline V gene sequence: CDR1 LGHNA, CDR2 YSLEER. CDR3 DNA: TGCGCCAGCAGCCAAATGTTAGGACAAATCTATGGCTACACCTTC. This encodes CASSQMLGQIYGYTF.

This chain links TRBV7-2 with TRBJ1-1; D uncertain. CDR3 length: 15 amino acids. Germline loops: CDR1 SGHTA, CDR2 FQGNSA. The ends were cut back, 3 bases at V and 3 bases at J, with 14 bases in the middle. The CDR3 DNA sequence: TGTGCCAGCAGCTTCTATGGACGGGGAGACACTGAAGCTTTCTTT. Amino acids: CASSFYGRGDTEAFF.

The chain joins TRBV20-1 to TRBJ2-7; D possibly corresponds to TRBD2 (6 bases). The CDR3 contains 12 residues. V lost 3 bases and J lost 4, with 10 bases in between. Germline V CDR1 and CDR2: DFQATT, SNEGSKA (reference sequence). CDR3 loop: CSASSGLYEQYV. The CDR3 DNA sequence: TGCAGTGCTAGTTCGGGACTTTACGAGCAGTACGTC.

The chain joins TRBV6-2 or TRBV6-3 to TRBJ2-1; D remains ambiguous. Trimming removed 6 bases from V and 0 bases from J, with 15 bases in between. Germline CDR1 reads MNHEY; CDR2 reads SVGEGT. There are 16 residues in the CDR3. The CDR3 bases are TGTGCCAGCAGCCCTCTAGGACGGAGCTCCTACAATGAGCAGTTCTTC. Its protein product is CASSPLGRSSYNEQFF.

This chain joins TRBV4-2 and TRBJ2-3, with TRBD1 as a possible D gene (5 bases). Trimming took 2 bases from V and 2 from J, leaving 11 bases between them. The CDR3 is made up of 15 amino acids. From germline, CDR1 is LGHNA and CDR2 YNFKEQ. CDR3 in DNA: TGTGCCAGCAGCCAAAATACGGACAACACAGATACGCAGTATTTT. Protein product: CASSQNTDNTDTQYF.

V gene TRBV7-2 combines with J gene TRBJ2-7; the match to TRBD1 covers 12 bases. The CDR3 runs to 15 residues. The germline CDR1 and CDR2 sequences are SGHTA and FQGNSA. J gave up 5 bases and V 2 bases, and 4 bases lay outside the gene matches. The CDR3 DNA follows: TGTGCCAGCAGCTTAAAGGGACAGGGGGCGCACGAGCAGTACGTC. It yields the protein CASSLKGQGAHEQYV.

The gene calls are TRBV21-1 and TRBJ2-1. TRBV21-1 is listed as a pseudogene. The CDR3 spans 15 residues. The CDR3: CASSKVVIRDNEQFF. The CDR3 nucleotides are TGTGCCAGCAGCAAAGTGGTGATTAGGGATAATGAGCAGTTCTTC.

The genes are TRBV2 and TRBJ1-2; 9 nucleotides align to TRBD1. From germline, CDR1 is SNHLY and CDR2 FYNNEI. This CDR3 is built from 13 residues. Losses at the gene ends were 7 bases for V and 3 bases for J; bases not matched to a gene: 3. The CDR3 sequence is CASTRDRDYGYTF. CDR3 DNA: TGTGCCAGCACCCGGGACAGGGACTATGGCTACACCTTC.

The chain couples TRBV5-6 to TRBJ2-7, with D perhaps TRBD2 (6 bases). This CDR3 spans 13 amino acids. The germline V gene has CDR1 SGHDT and CDR2 YYEEEE. Trimming cost V 2 bases and J 5 bases, with 11 bases left between them. The CDR3, as DNA: TGTGCCAGCAGCTTCGGGGGTGTCGACGAGCAGTACGTC. Amino acids: CASSFGGVDEQYV.